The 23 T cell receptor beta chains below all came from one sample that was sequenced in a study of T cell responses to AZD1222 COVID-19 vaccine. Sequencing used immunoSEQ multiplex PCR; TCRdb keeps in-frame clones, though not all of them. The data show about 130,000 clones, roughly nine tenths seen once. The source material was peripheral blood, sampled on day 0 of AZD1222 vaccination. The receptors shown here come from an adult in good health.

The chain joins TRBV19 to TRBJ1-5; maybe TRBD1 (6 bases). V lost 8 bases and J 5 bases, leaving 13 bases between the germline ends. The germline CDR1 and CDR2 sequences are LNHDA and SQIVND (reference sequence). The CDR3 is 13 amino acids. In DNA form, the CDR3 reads TGTGCCAGTTCGGACAGTAGGTATCAGCCCCAGCATTTT. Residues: CASSDSRYQPQHF.

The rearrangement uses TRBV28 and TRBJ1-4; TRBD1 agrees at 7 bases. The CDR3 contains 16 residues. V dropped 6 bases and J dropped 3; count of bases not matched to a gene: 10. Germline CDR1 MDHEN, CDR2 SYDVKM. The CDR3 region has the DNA TGTGCCAGCAGACGGAGGGGGACAGTGGCTAATGAAAAACTGTTTTTT. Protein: CASRRRGTVANEKLFF.

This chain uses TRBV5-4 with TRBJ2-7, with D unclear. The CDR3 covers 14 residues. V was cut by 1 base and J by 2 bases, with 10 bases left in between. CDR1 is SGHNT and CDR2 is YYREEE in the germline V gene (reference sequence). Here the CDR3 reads CASSLMDETYEQYF. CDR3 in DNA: TGTGCCAGCAGCTTGATGGATGAAACCTACGAGCAGTACTTC. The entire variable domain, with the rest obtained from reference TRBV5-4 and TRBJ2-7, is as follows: ETGVTQSPTHLIKTRGQQVTLRCSSQSGHNTVSWYQQALGQGPQFIFQYYREEENGRGNFPPRFSGLQFPNYSSELNVNALELDDSALYLCASSLMDETYEQYFGPGTRLTVT.

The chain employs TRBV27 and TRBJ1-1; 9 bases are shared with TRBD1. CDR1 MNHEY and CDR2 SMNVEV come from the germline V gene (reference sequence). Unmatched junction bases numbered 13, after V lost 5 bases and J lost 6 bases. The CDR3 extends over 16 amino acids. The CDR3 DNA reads TGTGCCAGCAGTCCGAACCCACAGGGGGCCCCGGCTGAAGCTTTCTTT. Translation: CASSPNPQGAPAEAFF.

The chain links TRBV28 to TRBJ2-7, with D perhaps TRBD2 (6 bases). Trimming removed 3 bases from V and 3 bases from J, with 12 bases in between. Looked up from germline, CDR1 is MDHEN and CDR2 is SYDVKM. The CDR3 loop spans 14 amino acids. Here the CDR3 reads CASSFEGLNYEQYF. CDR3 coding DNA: TGTGCCAGCAGTTTCGAGGGACTGAACTACGAGCAGTACTTC.

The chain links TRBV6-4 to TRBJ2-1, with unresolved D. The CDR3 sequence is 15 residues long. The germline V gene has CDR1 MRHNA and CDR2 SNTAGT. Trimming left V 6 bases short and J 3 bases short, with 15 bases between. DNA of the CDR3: TGTGCCAGCAGCCCTATACCGGCTCGCTACAATGAGCAGTTCTTC. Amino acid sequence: CASSPIPARYNEQFF.

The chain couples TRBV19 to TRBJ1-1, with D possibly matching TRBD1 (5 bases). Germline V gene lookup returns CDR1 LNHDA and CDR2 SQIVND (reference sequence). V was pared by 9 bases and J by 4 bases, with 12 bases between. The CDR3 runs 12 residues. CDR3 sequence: CASRDVVTEAFF. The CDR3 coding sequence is TGTGCCAGCAGGGACGTAGTCACTGAAGCTTTCTTT.

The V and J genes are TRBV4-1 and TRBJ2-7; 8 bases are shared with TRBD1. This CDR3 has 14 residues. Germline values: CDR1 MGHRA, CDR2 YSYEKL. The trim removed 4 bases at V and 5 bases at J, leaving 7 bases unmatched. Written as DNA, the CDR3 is TGCGCCAGCAGCCCCGGACAGGGCTGGGACGAGCAGTACTTC. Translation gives CASSPGQGWDEQYF.

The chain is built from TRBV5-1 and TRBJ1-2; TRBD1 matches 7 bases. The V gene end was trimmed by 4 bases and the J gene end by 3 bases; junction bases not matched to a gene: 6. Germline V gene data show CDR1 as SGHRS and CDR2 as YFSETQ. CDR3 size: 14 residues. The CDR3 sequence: CASSREGQHYGYTF. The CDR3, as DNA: TGCGCCAGCAGCCGGGAGGGACAGCACTATGGCTACACCTTC.

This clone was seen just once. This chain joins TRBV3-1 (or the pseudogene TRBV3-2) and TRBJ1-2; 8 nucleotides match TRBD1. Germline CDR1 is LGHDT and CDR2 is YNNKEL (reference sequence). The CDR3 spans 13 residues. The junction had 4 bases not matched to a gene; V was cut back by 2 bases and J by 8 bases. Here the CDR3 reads CASSQQGARGYTF. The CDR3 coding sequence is TGTGCCAGCAGCCAACAGGGGGCAAGGGGCTACACCTTC.

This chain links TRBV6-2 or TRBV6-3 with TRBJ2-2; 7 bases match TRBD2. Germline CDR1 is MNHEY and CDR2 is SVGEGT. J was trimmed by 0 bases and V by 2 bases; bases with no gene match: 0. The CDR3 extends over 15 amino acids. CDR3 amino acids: CASSYAGANTGELFF. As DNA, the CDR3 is TGTGCCAGCAGTTACGCGGGGGCGAACACCGGGGAGCTGTTTTTT.

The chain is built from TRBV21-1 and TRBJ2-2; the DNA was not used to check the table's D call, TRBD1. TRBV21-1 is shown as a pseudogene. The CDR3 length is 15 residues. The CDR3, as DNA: TGTGCCAGCAGAGACAGGGGGCGCGGCACCGGGGAGCTGTTTTTT. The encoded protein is CASRDRGRGTGELFF.

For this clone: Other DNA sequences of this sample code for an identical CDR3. For the CDR3, the DNA is TGTGCCAGTAGTCTAACACCGATCTATGGCTACACCTTC. Amino acids: CASSLTPIYGYTF. This rearrangement joins TRBV19 to TRBJ1-2; D is undetermined. The germline V and J ends were trimmed by 5 bases and 4 bases, with 11 bases remaining between them. The CDR3 contains 13 residues. Germline CDR1 LNHDA, CDR2 SQIVND (reference sequence).

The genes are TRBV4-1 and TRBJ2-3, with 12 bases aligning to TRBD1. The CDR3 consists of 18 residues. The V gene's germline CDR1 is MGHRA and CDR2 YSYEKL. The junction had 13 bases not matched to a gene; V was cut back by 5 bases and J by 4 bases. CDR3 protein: CASSRNPSGTGGADTQYF. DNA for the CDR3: TGCGCCAGCAGCAGGAATCCGTCCGGGACAGGGGGCGCAGATACGCAGTATTTT.

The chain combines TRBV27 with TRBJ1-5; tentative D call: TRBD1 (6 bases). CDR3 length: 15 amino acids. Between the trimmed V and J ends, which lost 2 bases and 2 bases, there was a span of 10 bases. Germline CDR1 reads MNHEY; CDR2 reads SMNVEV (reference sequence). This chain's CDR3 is CASSLDRSGNQPQHF. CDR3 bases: TGTGCCAGCAGTTTAGACAGGAGTGGCAATCAGCCCCAGCATTTT.

Here the CDR3 reads CASRGTSGGQTSTDTQYF. As DNA, the CDR3 is TGTGCCAGCAGGGGGACTAGCGGGGGTCAAACTAGCACAGATACGCAGTATTTT. The rearrangement joins TRBV3-1 (or the pseudogene TRBV3-2) to TRBJ2-3, with 14 bases identical to TRBD2. J lost 0 bases, V lost 6 bases, and 8 bases had no gene match. This CDR3 region has 18 residues. The V gene's germline CDR1 is LGHDT and CDR2 YNNKEL (reference sequence).

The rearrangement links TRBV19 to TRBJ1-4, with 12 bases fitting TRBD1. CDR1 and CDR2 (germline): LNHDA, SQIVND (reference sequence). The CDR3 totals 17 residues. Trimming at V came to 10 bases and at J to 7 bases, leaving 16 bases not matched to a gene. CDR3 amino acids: CATSRGTGGESTEKLFF. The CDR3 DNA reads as TGTGCCACCTCAAGGGGGACAGGGGGCGAATCTACTGAAAAACTGTTTTTT.

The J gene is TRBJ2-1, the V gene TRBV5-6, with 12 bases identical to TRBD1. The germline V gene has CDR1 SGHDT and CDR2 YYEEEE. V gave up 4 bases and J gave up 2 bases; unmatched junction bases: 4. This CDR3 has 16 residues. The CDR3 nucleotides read TGTGCCAGCAGCCCAGGGACAGGGGGCGCCTACAATGAGCAGTTCTTC. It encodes CASSPGTGGAYNEQFF.

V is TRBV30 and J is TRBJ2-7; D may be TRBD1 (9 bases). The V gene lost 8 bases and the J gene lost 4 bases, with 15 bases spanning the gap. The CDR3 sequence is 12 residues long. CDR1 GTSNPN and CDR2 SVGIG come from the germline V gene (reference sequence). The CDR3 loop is CAIAGQGYEQYF. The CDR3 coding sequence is TGTGCCATAGCGGGACAGGGTTACGAGCAGTACTTC.

CDR3 bases: TGTGCCATCAGATCAGGGACCCCCACAGATACGCAGTATTTT. It codes for CAIRSGTPTDTQYF. The chain combines TRBV10-3 with TRBJ2-3; D may correspond to TRBD1 or TRBD2 (5 bases each). Deletions cut 6 bases from V and 2 bases from J, with 12 bases between. From germline, CDR1 is ENHRY and CDR2 SYGVKD. The CDR3 spans 14 residues.

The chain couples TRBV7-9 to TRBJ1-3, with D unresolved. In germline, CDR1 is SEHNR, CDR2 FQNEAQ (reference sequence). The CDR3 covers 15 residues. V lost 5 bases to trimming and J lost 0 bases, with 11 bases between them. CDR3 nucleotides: TGTGCCAGCAGCCTCCGTAGATACTCTGGAAACACCATATATTTT. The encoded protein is CASSLRRYSGNTIYF.

CDR3 nucleotide sequence: TGTGCCAGCAGTTCGGCTGGAAACACCATATATTTT. This encodes CASSSAGNTIYF. This chain uses TRBV12-3 or TRBV12-4 with TRBJ1-3; D is unclear. V gave up 4 bases and J gave up 2 bases, with 3 bases separating them. There are 12 residues in the CDR3.

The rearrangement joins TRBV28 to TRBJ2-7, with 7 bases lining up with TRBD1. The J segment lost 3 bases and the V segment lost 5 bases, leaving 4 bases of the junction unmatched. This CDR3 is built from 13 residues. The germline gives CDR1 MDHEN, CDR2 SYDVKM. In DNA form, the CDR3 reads TGTGCCAGCAGTCTCGGACAGGACTACGAGCAGTACTTC. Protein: CASSLGQDYEQYF. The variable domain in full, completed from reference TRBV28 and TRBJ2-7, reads DVKVTQSSRYLVKRTGEKVFLECVQDMDHENMFWYRQDPGLGLRLIYFSYDVKMKEKGDIPEGYSVSREKKERFSLILESASTNQTSMYLCASSLGQDYEQYFGPGTRLTVT.